This T cell receptor (beta chain) was captured by sequencing in a study of cytomegalovirus exposure and HLA in healthy donors (TCRdb year 2017). Context from the whole study: An earlier analysis of approximately 640 of the donors reported about 250 Gb of sequence data and some 120 million unique TCR beta sequences from approximately 180 million T cells. To predict cytomegalovirus infection status, the study combined high-throughput TCR immunosequencing, statistical association of individual TCRs with disease status, and machine learning. A later analysis re-examined previously published TCR beta repertoires from about 700 donors and added high-resolution HLA genotyping to investigate patterns of TCR occurrence. The study aimed to test whether cataloging public T cell receptors could reveal signatures of past pathogen exposure. Of the roughly 420 genotyped donors, 75% to 85% were placed in the genetic ancestry cluster associated with self-reported Caucasian donors. Donor age, sex, ethnicity and CMV serostatus were collected together with the repertoire data. The number of donors typed differed by locus, with roughly 620-640 for A, B, C, DRB1 and DQB1, around 500 for DQA1, 600 to 610 for DPA1, and some 440 for DPB1. An earlier analysis of 587 of the donors applied high-throughput TCR beta sequencing to assess whether each TCR beta V gene segment acted as functional or pseudogenic. Rather than drawing on any new phenotypic data, the later analysis identified candidate immune exposures from TCR beta sequences and the way those sequences occurred across donors. All discovery cohort repertoires had been generated using a single sequencing platform. Along with the roughly 670-subject first cohort, a separate validation cohort of over 90 different subjects was used. The study profiled the T cell repertoires of more than 500 subjects by immunosequencing and related them to cytomegalovirus serostatus. Because of strong linkage in the cohort, roughly five DR-DQ haplotypes were treated as single units for association and clustering. An early release covering just under 650 HLA-typed donors comprised 250 to 350 gigabases of sequencing data and roughly 86 million unique TCR sequences. Among a few hundred genotyped donors of the cohort, an average of about 240,000 unique TCR beta nucleotide sequences were sequenced per donor, around a sixth of them non-productive. HLA typing included class I and class II loci at four-digit resolution. A later genetic analysis used genome-wide SNP genotypes for about 65% of the roughly 700 donors, treating that subset as a discovery cohort. Here is what the overall study found, with its caveats: Linkage disequilibrium might explain the correlated functional status among segregating V segments, but an unknown experimental factor could not be ruled out. Because some donors lacked HLA typing at each locus, the association tests relied only on the typed subset. When HLA alleles, especially DR and DQ, strongly co-occurred, attributing TCR associations to individual alleles was difficult. In a later analysis, HLA-associated TCR beta chains were found to be more clonally expanded and to have lower generation probabilities than equally common non-associated chains. Immune exposure information for the cohort was limited to CMV serostatus. It was suggested by the authors that the approach could potentially be generalized to other disease states and immunological phenotypes. In a later analysis, the rate of TCR association differed among HLA loci, with DRB1 alleles having the most associated TCRs and HLA-C alleles having the fewest. Most TCR sequences were seen in very few donors, while some public TCRs were found in many individuals. In the study, some 160 TCR beta chains were listed as associated with cytomegalovirus. A few of the identified cytomegalovirus-associated TCR beta chains were confirmed in vitro to be specific for cytomegalovirus antigens. Because counts were too low, 15 to 20 rarely observed V segments, including chromosome 9 orphons, were excluded from the earlier analysis of around 590 of the donors. Presence/absence analyses assumed roughly uniform sequencing depth across donors, an assumption that may not hold. The classifier was reported to diagnose cytomegalovirus status with high specificity and sensitivity in both the original and validation cohorts. A later analysis reported that several top co-occurrence clusters appeared linked to parvovirus B19, influenza, CMV and Epstein-Barr virus. The cohort was sequenced for TCR beta chains only, and without alpha or paired-chain data the features that could be detected were limited. A later analysis found that most CMV-associated TCR beta chains appeared HLA-restricted, with HLA associations seemingly driven largely by CMV exposure. An earlier analysis of roughly 570 of the donors showed that most TCR beta V segments appeared in productive rearrangements either about 87% or about 30% of the time, which broadly matched IMGT annotations. A cluster of highly shared sequence variants was judged likely to represent a technical artifact of the sequencing pipeline. A further reported finding was that TCR beta sequences accurately predicted the HLA-A and HLA-B alleles for most subjects in the first cohort. A later genetic analysis reported fewer N-insertions in productive TCRs among donors in an Asian-associated ancestry cluster than the roughly 640-donor mean. In a later analysis, 16,951 TCR beta sequences were associated with specific HLA alleles at a false discovery rate of 0.05. A later genetic analysis associated a missense DCLRE1C variant with V-gene and J-gene trimming of TCR beta chains, and an independent cohort replicated the association.

Library preparation was by the immunoSEQ multiplex PCR assay. A mixture of 60 forward primers for TCR Vbeta segments and 13 reverse primers for TCR Jbeta segments was used in the multiplex PCR. Amplification of the CDR3 region of rearranged TCR beta genes was performed with a multiplex PCR assay on genomic DNA. The Illumina HiSeq System was used to sequence the amplified TCR beta libraries as 87-base-pair reads. In the authors' own workflow: A later analysis counted tens of millions of unique TCR beta chains across the 666 repertoires, and 9.5 million to 11 million of these chains were shared by at least two donors. Raw reads were error-corrected and collapsed into unique sequences by a nearest-neighbor algorithm in which closely related sequences were merged to remove PCR and sequencing errors. To assign V, D and J gene segments, CDR3 sequences were aligned to IMGT reference sequences. For a sequence to be retained, at least a six-nucleotide match to both a V gene segment and a J gene segment was required. A rearrangement counted as productive if the CDR3 had no stop codons and remained in frame with V and J, and every other rearrangement counted as non-productive. Following IMGT convention, CDR3 was defined as the stretch from the second conserved V-encoded cysteine to the conserved J-encoded phenylalanine. Sequences without an unambiguous match to a single V gene segment were excluded from the earlier analysis of 587 of the donors. In an earlier analysis of roughly 500 of the donors, V segments were called functional above 56.7% productive rearrangements and were called segregating when the between-donor standard deviation exceeded 5%. A statistical classification framework was built to diagnose cytomegalovirus status from the catalog of TCR beta chain sequences. In a later analysis, V and J genes were assigned by comparing TCR nucleotide sequences against IMGT/GENE-DB human TR gene sequences. The TCRdist pipeline was used in a later analysis to assign CDR3 sequences and most-parsimonious VDJ recombination scenarios. A later analysis defined each TCR beta chain by its CDR3 amino acid sequence plus V-gene family, and excluded reads lacking a unique V-gene family. As a way to deal with suspected cross-contamination and a sequencing artifact, a later analysis dropped hundreds of nucleotide sequences that were highly shared and had low generation probability. A later analysis calculated a clonal expansion index for each public chain from normalized within-repertoire ranks of inferred template counts. Generation probabilities in a later analysis came from a VDJ recombination model fitted to out-of-frame rearrangements, and those results were checked against IGoR. Hypergeometric tests were used in a later analysis to score TCR-TCR, TCR-HLA and TCR-CMV co-occurrence, with a repertoire-size bias correction applied to the TCR pairs. False discovery rates were estimated in a later analysis by permuting HLA or CMV assignments 20 times. In a later analysis, co-occurring TCRs were grouped using DBSCAN, and TCRdist sequence similarity was added for clustering within HLA-allele-positive subsets. For co-occurrence clustering, repertoires with fewer than 30,000 or more than 120,000 public chains were excluded, along with 4 to 6 repertoires with anomalous nucleotide sharing. TCRdb obtained this table from immuneACCESS and retained in-frame rearrangements with V and J assigned. These tables miss some clones; where compared with another copy, unresolved V genes account for less than half of the shortfall, and the remainder is unexplained. The DNA was the basis for D and trimming; V, J and clone size are from that table. The sample has hundreds of thousands of clones on record, 78% of them singletons. Less than 4.5% of the sample rests with the top ten.

With regard to this clone: Its antigen remains unidentified. No clone much larger than this one lies a single base away; base qualities are absent.

The cohort consisted of 666 healthy bone marrow donors. At the time of sampling, every cohort member was nominally healthy, though immune exposures that went unrecorded were likely present. The donor tested CMV seronegative and was one of the 352 seronegative cohort members. A peripheral blood sample was collected from each donor, and TCR beta sequencing was performed on peripheral blood mononuclear cells. Genomic DNA extraction from the blood cell samples was performed with the Qiagen DNeasy Blood Extraction Kit. Material: PBMCs. The receptor comes from a male donor in good health and CMV-seronegative.

The sequence in DNA is TGTGCCAGCAGCTTAGACCCTTCCCGAGCTCAGCCCCAGCATTTT. This encodes CASSLDPSRAQPQHF. This sequence uses TRBV7-2 and TRBJ1-5; no D gene can be assigned with confidence. CDR1 and CDR2 (SGHTA, FQGNSA) derive from the germline V gene. Including the terminal cysteine and phenylalanine, the CDR3 comprises 15 residues. The entry retains the CDR3 DNA only, 45 bases that are in frame from base 1. V and J are truncated by 1 base and 6 bases respectively, leaving an intervening sequence of 13 bases.